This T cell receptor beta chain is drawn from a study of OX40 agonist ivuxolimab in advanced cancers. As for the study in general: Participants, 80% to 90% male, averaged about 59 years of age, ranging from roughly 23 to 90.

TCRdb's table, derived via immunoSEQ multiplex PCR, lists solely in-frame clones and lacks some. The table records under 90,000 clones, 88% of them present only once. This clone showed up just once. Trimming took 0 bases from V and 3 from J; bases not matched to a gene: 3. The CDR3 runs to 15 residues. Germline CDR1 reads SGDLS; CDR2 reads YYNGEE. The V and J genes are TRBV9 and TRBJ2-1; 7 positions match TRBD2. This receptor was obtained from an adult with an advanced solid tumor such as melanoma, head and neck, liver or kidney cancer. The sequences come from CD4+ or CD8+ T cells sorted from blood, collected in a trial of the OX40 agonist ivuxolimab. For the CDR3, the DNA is TGTGCCAGCAGCGTAGGACGCGGGAGCTACAATGAGCAGTTCTTC. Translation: CASSVGRGSYNEQFF.